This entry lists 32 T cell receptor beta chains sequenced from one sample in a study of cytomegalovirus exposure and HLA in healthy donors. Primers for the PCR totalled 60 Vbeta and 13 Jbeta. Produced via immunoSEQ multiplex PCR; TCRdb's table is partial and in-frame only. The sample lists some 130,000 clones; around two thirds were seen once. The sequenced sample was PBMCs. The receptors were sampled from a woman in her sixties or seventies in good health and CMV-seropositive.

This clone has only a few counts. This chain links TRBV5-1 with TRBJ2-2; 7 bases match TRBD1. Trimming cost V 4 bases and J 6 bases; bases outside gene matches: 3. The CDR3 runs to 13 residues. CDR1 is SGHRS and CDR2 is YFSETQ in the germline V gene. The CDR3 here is CASSLTGAGELFF. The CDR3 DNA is TGCGCCAGCAGCCTAACAGGGGCCGGGGAGCTGTTTTTT.

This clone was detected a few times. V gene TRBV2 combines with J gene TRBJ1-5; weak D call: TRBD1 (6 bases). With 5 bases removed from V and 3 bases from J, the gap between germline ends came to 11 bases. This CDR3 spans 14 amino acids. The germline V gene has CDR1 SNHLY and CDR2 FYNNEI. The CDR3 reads CASSRTETNQPQHF. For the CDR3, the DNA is TGTGCCAGCAGTAGGACAGAGACCAATCAGCCCCAGCATTTT.

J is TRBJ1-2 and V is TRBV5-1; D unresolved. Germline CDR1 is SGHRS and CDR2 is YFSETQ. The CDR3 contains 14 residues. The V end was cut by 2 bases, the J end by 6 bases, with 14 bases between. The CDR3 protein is CASSLNTQSDGYTF. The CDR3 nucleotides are TGCGCCAGCAGCTTAAATACCCAGTCTGATGGCTACACCTTC.

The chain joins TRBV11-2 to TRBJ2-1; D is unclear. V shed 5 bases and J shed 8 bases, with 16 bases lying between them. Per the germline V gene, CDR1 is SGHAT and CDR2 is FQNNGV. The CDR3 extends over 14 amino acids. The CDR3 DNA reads TGTGCCAGCAGCCCGTTTTTGGCTGGCTATGAGCAGTTCTTC. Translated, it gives CASSPFLAGYEQFF.

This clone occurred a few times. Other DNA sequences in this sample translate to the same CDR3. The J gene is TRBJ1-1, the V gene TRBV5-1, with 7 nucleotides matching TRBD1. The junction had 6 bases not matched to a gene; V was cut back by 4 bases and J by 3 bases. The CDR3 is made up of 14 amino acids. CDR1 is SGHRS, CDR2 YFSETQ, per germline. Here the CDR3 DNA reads TGCGCCAGCAGCCTTAACAGGGGTGACACTGAAGCTTTCTTT. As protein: CASSLNRGDTEAFF.

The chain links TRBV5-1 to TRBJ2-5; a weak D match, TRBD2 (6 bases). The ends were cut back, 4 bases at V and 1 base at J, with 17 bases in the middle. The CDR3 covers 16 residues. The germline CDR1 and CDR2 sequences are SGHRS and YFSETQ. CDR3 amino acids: CASSIGAGGPQETQYF. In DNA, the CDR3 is TGCGCCAGCAGCATAGGAGCAGGAGGGCCCCAAGAGACCCAGTACTTC.

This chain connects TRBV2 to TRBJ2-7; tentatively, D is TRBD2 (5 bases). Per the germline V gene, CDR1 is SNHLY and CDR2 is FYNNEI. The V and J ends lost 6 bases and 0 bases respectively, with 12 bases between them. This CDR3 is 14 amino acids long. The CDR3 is CASRLTGSSYEQYF. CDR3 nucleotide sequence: TGTGCCAGCAGGCTGACTGGGAGCTCCTACGAGCAGTACTTC. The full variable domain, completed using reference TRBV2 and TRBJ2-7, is EPEVTQTPSHQVTQMGQEVILRCVPISNHLYFYWYRQILGQKVEFLVSFYNNEISEKSEIFDDQFSVERPDGSNFTLKIRSTKLEDSAMYFCASRLTGSSYEQYFGPGTRLTVT.

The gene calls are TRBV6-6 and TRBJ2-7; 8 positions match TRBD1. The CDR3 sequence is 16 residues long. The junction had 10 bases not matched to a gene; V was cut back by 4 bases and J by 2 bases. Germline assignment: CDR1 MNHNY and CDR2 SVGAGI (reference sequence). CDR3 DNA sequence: TGTGCCAGCAGTTTTTCAGACAGGGGCCCTACCTACGAGCAGTACTTC. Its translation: CASSFSDRGPTYEQYF.

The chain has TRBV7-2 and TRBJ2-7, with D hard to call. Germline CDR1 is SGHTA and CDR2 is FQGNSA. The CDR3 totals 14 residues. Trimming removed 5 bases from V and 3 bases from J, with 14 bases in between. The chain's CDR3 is CASSLDSLFYEQYF. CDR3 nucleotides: TGTGCCAGCAGCCTCGACTCATTGTTCTACGAGCAGTACTTC.

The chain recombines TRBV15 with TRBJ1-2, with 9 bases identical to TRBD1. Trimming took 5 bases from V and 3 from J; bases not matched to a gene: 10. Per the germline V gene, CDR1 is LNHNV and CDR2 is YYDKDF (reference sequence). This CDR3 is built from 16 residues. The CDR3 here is CATSPSGQGEYYGYTF. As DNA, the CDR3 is TGTGCCACCAGCCCGTCGGGACAGGGAGAATACTATGGCTACACCTTC. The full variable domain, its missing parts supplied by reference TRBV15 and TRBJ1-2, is DAMVIQNPRYQVTQFGKPVTLSCSQTLNHNVMYWYQQKSSQAPKLLFHYYDKDFNNEADTPDNFQSRRPNTSFCFLDIRSPGLGDTAMYLCATSPSGQGEYYGYTFGSGTRLTVV.

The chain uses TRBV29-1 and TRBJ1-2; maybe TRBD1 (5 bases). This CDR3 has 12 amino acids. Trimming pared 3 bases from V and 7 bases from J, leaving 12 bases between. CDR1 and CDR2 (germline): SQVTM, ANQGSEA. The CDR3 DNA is TGCAGCGTTGAGGATGGGCAGGGTGGCTACACCTTC. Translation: CSVEDGQGGYTF.

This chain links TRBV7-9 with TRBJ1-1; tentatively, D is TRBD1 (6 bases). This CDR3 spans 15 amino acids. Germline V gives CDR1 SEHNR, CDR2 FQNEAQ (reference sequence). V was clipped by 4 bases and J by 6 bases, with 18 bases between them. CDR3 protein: CASSWGGGVRAEAFF. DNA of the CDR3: TGTGCCAGCAGCTGGGGGGGCGGGGTGAGGGCTGAAGCTTTCTTT.

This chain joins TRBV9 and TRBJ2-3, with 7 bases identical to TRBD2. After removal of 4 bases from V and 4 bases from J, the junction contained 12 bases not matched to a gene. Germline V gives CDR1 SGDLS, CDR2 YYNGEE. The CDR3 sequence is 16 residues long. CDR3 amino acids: CASSLLGGSSADTQYF. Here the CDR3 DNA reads TGTGCCAGCAGCCTTCTGGGCGGGAGTTCTGCAGATACGCAGTATTTT.

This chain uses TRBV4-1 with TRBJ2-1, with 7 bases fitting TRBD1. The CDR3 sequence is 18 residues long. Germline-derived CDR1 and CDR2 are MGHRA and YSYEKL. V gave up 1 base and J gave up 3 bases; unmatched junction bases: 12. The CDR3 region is CASSQVFATGQDYNEQFF. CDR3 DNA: TGCGCCAGCAGCCAAGTATTCGCAACAGGACAGGACTACAATGAGCAGTTCTTC.

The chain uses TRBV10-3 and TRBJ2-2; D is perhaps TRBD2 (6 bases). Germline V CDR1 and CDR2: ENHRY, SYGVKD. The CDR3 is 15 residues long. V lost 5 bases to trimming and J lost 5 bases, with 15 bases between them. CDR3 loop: CAISSGGTLTGELFF. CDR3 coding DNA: TGTGCCATCAGTTCCGGAGGGACTCTAACCGGGGAGCTGTTTTTT.

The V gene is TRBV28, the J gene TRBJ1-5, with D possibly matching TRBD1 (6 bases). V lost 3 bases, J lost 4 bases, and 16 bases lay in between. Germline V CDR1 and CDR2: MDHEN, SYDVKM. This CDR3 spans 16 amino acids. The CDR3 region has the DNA TGTGCCAGCAGTTTCGGGTTAGGGGGGGCAAATCAGCCCCAGCATTTT. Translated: CASSFGLGGANQPQHF.

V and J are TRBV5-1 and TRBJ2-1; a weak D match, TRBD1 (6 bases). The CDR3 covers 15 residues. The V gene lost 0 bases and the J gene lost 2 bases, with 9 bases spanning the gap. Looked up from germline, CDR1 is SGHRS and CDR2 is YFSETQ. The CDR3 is CASSLGQGPYNEQFF. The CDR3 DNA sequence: TGCGCCAGCAGCTTGGGTCAGGGGCCCTACAATGAGCAGTTCTTC. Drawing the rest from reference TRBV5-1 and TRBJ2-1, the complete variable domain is KAGVTQTPRYLIKTRGQQVTLSCSPISGHRSVSWYQQTPGQGLQFLFEYFSETQRNKGNFPGRFSGRQFSNSRSEMNVSTLELGDSALYLCASSLGQGPYNEQFFGPGTRLTVL.

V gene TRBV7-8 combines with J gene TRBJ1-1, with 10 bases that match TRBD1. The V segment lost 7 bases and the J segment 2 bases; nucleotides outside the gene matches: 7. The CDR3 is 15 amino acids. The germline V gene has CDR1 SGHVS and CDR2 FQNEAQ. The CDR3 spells CASNRQGALNTEAFF. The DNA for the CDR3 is TGTGCCAGCAACCGACAGGGGGCGCTTAACACTGAAGCTTTCTTT.

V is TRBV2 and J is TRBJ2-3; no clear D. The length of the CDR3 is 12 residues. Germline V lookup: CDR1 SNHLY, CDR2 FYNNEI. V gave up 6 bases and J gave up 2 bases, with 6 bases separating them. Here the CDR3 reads CASRGFTDTQYF. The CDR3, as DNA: TGTGCCAGCAGGGGCTTCACAGATACGCAGTATTTT.

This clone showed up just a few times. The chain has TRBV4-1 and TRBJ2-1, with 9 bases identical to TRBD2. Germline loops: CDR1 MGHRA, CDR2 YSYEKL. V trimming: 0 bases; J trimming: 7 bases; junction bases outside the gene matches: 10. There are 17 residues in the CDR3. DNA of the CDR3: TGCGCCAGCAGCCAAGAGAGGGCGGGAGGGCCGCGGAATGAGCAGTTCTTC. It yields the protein CASSQERAGGPRNEQFF.

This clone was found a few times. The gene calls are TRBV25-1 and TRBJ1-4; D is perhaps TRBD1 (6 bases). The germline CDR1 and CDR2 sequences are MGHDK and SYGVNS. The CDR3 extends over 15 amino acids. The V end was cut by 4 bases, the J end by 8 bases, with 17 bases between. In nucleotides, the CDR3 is TGTGCCAGCAGTGCCACCGGGGGGCGACGGGAAAAACTGTTTTTT. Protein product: CASSATGGRREKLFF.

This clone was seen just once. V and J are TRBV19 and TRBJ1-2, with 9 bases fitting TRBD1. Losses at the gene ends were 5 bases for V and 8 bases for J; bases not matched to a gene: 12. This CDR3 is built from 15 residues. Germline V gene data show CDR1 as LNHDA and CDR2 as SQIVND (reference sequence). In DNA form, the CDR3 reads TGTGCCAGTAGTCCTTCGGACAGGGGACAGGGAGGCTACACCTTC. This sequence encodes CASSPSDRGQGGYTF.

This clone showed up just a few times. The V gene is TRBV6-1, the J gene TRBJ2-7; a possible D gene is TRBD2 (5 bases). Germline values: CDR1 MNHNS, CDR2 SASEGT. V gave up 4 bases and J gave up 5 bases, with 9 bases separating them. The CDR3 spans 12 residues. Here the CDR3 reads CASSAGRHEQYF. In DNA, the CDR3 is TGTGCCAGCAGTGCGGGAAGGCACGAGCAGTACTTC.

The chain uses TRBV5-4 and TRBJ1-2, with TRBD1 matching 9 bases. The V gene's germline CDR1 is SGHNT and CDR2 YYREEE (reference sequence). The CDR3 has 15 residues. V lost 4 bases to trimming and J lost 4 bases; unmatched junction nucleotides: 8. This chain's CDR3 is CASSTQQGAFYGYTF. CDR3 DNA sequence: TGTGCCAGCAGCACACAACAGGGGGCTTTCTATGGCTACACCTTC.

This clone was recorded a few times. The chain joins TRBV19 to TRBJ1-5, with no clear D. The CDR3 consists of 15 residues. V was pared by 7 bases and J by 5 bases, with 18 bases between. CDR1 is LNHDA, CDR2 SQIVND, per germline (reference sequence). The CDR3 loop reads CASTPWESYDQPQHF. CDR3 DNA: TGTGCCAGTACCCCCTGGGAGAGTTACGATCAGCCCCAGCATTTT.

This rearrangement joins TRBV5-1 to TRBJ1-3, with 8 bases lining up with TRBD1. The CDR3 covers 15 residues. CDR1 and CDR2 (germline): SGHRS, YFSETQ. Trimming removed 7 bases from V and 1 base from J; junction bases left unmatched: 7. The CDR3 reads CASGEGQVSGNTIYF. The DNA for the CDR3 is TGCGCCAGCGGCGAGGGACAGGTGTCTGGAAACACCATATATTTT.

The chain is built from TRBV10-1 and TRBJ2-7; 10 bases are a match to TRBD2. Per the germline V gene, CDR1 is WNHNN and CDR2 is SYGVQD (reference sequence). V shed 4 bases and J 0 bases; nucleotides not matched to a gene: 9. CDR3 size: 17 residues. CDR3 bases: TGCGCCAGCAGTGCCCCTAGCGGGAGTTTTTCCTCCTACGAGCAGTACTTC. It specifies CASSAPSGSFSSYEQYF.

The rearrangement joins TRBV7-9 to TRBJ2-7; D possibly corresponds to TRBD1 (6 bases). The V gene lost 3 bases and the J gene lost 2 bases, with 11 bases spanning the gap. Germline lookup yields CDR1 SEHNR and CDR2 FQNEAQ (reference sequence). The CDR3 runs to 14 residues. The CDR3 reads CASSLGTGTYEQYF. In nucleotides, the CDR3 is TGTGCCAGCAGCTTGGGAACAGGGACCTACGAGCAGTACTTC.

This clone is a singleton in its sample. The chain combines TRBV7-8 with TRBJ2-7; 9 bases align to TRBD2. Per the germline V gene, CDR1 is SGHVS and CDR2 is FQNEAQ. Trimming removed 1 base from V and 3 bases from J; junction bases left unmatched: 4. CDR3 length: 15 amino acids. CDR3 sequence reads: CASSLGLAGYYEQYF. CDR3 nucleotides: TGTGCCAGCAGCTTAGGTCTAGCGGGGTACTACGAGCAGTACTTC.

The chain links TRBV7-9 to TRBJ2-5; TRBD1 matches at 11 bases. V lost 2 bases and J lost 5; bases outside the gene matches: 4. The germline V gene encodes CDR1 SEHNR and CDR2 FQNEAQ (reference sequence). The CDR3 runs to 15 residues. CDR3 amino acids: CASSLRTGGAETQYF. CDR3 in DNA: TGTGCCAGCAGCTTAAGGACAGGGGGCGCGGAGACCCAGTACTTC.

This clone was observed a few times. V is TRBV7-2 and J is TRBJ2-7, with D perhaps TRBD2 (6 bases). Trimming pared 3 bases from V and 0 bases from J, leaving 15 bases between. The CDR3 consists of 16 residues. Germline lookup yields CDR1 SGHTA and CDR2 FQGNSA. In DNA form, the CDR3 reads TGTGCCAGCAGCTTTAGCGGCGGGTCGCTCTCCTACGAGCAGTACTTC. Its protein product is CASSFSGGSLSYEQYF. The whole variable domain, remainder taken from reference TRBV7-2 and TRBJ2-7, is GAGVSQSPSNKVTEKGKDVELRCDPISGHTALYWYRQSLGQGLEFLIYFQGNSAPDKSGLPSDRFSAERTGGSVSTLTIQRTQQEDSAVYLCASSFSGGSLSYEQYFGPGTRLTVT.

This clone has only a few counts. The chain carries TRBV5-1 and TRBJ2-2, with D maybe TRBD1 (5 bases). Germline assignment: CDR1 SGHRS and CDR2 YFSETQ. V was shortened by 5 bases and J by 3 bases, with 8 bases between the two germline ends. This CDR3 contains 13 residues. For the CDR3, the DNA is TGCGCCAGCAGTCTCAGGGACACCGGGGAGCTGTTTTTT. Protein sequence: CASSLRDTGELFF.